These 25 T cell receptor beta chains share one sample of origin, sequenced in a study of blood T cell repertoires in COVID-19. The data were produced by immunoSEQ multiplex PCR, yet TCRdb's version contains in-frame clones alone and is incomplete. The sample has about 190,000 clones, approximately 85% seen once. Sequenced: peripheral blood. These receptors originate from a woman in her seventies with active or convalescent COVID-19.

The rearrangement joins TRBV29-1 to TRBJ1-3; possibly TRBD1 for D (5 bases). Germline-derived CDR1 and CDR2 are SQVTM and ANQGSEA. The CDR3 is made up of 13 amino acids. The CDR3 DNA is TGCGCGGGGACCCATAGCTCTGGAAACACCATATATTTT. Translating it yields CAGTHSSGNTIYF.

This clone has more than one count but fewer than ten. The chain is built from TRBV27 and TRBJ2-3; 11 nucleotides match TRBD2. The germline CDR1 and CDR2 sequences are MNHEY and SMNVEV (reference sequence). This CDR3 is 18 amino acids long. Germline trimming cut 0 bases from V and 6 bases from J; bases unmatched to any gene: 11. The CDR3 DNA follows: TGTGCCAGCAGTTTATCCCCCCCTACTAGCGGGAGACCCGATACGCAGTATTTT. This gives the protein CASSLSPPTSGRPDTQYF.

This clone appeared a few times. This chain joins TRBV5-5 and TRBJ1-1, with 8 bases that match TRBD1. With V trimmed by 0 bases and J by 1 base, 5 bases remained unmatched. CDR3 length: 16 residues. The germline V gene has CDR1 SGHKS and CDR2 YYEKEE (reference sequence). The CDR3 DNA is TGTGCCAGCAGCTTGGGCCCCGGGACAGGGAACACTGAAGCTTTCTTT. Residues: CASSLGPGTGNTEAFF.

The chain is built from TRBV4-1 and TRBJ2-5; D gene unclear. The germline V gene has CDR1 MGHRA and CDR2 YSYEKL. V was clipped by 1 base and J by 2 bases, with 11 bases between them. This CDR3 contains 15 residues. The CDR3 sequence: CASSQGVAVQETQYF. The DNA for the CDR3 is TGCGCCAGCAGCCAAGGGGTTGCGGTTCAAGAGACCCAGTACTTC.

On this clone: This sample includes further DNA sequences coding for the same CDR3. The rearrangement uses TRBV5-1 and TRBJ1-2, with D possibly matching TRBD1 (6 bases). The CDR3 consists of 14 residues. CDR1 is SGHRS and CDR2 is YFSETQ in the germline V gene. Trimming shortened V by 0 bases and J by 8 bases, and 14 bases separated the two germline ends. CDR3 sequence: CASSLEGQGYGYTF. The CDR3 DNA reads TGCGCCAGCAGCTTGGAGGGCCAGGGGTACGGCTACACCTTC.

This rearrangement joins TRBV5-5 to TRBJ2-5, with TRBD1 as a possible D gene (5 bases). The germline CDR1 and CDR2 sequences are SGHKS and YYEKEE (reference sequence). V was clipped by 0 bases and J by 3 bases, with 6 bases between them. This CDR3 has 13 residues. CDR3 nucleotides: TGTGCCAGCAGCTTGGAAGGGGAAGAGACCCAGTACTTC. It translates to CASSLEGEETQYF.

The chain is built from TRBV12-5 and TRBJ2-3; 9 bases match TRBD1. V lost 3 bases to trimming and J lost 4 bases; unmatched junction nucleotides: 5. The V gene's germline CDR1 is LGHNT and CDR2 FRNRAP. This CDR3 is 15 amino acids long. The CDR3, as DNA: TGTGCTAGTGGTTTACAGGGGGCACGGGCAGATACGCAGTATTTT. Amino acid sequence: CASGLQGARADTQYF.

CDR3 DNA: TGTGCCAGTAAGGAGGCTAGCGGGAGGTCCACAGATACGCAGTATTTT. This sequence encodes CASKEASGRSTDTQYF. V and J are TRBV19 and TRBJ2-3, with 11 positions matching TRBD2. Unmatched junction bases numbered 8, after V lost 7 bases and J lost 2 bases. CDR1 and CDR2 from the germline V gene are LNHDA and SQIVND (reference sequence). This CDR3 has 16 amino acids.

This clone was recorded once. In DNA form, the CDR3 reads TGTGCCAGCAGCCAAGAACGCCAGGGACTAGCGGCTCCAGATACGCAGTATTTT. Its translation is CASSQERQGLAAPDTQYF. The chain uses TRBV3-1 (or the pseudogene TRBV3-2) and TRBJ2-3; TRBD2 matches 11 bases. The J segment lost 4 bases and the V segment lost 0 bases, leaving 9 bases of the junction unmatched. CDR1 is LGHDT and CDR2 is YNNKEL in the germline V gene (reference sequence). This CDR3 is 18 amino acids long.

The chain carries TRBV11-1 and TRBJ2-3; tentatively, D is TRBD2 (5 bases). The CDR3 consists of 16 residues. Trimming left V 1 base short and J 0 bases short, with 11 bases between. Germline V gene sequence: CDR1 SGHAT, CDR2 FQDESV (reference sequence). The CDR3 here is CASSLGTRLSTDTQYF. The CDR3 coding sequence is TGTGCCAGCAGCTTAGGAACACGACTAAGCACAGATACGCAGTATTTT.

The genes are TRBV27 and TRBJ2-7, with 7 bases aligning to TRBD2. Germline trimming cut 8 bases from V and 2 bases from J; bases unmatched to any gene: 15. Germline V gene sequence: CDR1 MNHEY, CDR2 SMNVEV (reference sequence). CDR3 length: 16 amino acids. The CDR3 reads CASVRQGGVEAYEQYF. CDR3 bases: TGTGCCAGCGTTCGGCAGGGAGGGGTTGAAGCCTACGAGCAGTACTTC.

CDR3 residues: CASSQDTSGDGYTF. CDR3 in DNA: TGTGCCAGCAGCCAAGATACATCGGGGGATGGCTACACCTTC. The chain uses TRBV3-1 (or the pseudogene TRBV3-2) and TRBJ1-2, with TRBD1 as a possible D gene (5 bases). The CDR3 is 14 amino acids. The germline V and J ends were trimmed by 0 bases and 6 bases, with 11 bases remaining between them. Germline loops: CDR1 LGHDT, CDR2 YNNKEL (reference sequence).

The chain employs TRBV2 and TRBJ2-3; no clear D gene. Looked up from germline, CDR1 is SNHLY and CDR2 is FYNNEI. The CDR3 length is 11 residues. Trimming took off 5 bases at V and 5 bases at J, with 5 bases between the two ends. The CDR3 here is CASSPLDTQYF. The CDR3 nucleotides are TGTGCCAGCAGTCCATTAGATACGCAGTATTTT.

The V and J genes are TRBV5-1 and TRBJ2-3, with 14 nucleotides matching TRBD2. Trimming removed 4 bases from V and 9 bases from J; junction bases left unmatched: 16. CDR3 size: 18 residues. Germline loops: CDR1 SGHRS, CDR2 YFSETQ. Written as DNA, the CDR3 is TGCGCCAGCAGCCCCGGGACTAGCGGGAGTCTTGCGGGGAGAACGCAGTATTTT. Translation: CASSPGTSGSLAGRTQYF. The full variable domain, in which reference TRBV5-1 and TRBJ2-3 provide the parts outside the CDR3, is KAGVTQTPRYLIKTRGQQVTLSCSPISGHRSVSWYQQTPGQGLQFLFEYFSETQRNKGNFPGRFSGRQFSNSRSEMNVSTLELGDSALYLCASSPGTSGSLAGRTQYFGPGTRLTVL.

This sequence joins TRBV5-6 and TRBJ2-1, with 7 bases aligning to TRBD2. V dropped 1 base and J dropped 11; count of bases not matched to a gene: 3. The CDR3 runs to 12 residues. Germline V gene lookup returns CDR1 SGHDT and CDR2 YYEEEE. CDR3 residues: CASSLRREKQFF. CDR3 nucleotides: TGTGCCAGCAGCTTGCGGCGGGAGAAGCAGTTCTTC.

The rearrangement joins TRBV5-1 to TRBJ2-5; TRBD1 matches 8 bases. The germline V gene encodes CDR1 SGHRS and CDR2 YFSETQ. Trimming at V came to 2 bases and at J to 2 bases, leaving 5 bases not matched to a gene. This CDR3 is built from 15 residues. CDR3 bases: TGCGCCAGCAGCTTAAATGGACAGGGTCAAGAGACCCAGTACTTC. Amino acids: CASSLNGQGQETQYF.

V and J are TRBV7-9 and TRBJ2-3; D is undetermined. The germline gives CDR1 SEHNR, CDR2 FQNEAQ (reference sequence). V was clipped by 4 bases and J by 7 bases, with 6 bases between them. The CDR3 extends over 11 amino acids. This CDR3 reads CASSWAYTQYF. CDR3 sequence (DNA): TGTGCCAGCAGCTGGGCGTATACGCAGTATTTT.

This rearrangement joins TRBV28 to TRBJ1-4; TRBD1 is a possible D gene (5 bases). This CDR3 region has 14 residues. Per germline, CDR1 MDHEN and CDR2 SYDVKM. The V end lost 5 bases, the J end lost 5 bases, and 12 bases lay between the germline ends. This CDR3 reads CASSPDRLNEKLFF. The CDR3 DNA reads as TGTGCCAGCAGTCCCGACAGATTGAATGAAAAACTGTTTTTT.

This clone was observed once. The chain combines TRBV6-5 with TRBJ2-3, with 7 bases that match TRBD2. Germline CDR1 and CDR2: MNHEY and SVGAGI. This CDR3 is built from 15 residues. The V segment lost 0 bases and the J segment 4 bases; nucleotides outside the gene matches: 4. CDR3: CASSYSAGAADTQYF. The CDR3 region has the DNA TGTGCCAGCAGTTACTCGGCGGGAGCCGCAGATACGCAGTATTTT.

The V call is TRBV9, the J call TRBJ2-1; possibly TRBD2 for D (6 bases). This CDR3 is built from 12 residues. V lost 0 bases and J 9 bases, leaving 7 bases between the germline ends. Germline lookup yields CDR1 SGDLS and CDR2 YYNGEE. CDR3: CASSVAGVEQFF. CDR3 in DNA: TGTGCCAGCAGCGTAGCGGGAGTTGAGCAGTTCTTC. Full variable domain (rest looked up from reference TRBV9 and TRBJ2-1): DSGVTQTPKHLITATGQRVTLRCSPRSGDLSVYWYQQSLDQGLQFLIQYYNGEERAKGNILERFSAQQFPDLHSELNLSSLELGDSALYFCASSVAGVEQFFGPGTRLTVL.

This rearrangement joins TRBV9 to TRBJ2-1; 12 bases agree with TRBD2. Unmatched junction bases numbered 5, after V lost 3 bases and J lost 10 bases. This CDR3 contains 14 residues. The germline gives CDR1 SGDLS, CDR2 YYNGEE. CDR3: CASSANLAGGEQFF. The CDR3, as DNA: TGTGCCAGCAGCGCCAACCTAGCGGGAGGGGAGCAGTTCTTC.

CDR3 sequence reads: CASSFVGATTEAFF. The CDR3 coding sequence is TGTGCCAGCAGCTTCGTTGGGGCCACCACTGAAGCTTTCTTT. V and J are TRBV11-2 and TRBJ1-1; perhaps TRBD1 as D (5 bases). The germline gives CDR1 SGHAT, CDR2 FQNNGV. This CDR3 is 14 amino acids long. V was pared by 3 bases and J by 4 bases, with 12 bases between.

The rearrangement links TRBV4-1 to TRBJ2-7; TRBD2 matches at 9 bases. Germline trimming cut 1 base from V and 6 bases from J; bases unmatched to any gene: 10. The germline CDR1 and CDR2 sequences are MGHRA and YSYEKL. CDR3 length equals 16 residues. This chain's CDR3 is CASSQAPGLASSEQYF. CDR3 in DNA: TGCGCCAGCAGCCAAGCCCCGGGACTAGCAAGTTCCGAGCAGTACTTC.

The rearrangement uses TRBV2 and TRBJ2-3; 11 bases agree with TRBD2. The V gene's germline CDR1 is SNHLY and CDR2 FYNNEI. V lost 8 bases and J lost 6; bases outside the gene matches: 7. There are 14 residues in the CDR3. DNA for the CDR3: TGTGCCAGCTCGCCACTAGCGGGAGCCGATACGCAGTATTTT. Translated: CASSPLAGADTQYF.

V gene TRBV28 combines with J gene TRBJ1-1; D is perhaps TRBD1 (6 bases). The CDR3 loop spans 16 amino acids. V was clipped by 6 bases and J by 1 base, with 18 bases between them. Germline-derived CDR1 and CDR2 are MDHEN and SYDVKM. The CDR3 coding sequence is TGTGCCAGCAGGAGCCAGGGACAAGCACCGAACACTGAAGCTTTCTTT. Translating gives CASRSQGQAPNTEAFF.